This note documents a single T cell receptor beta chain sequence. Its antigen is unknown. This specimen belongs to a study of human T cells and chemical hapten exposure. The time point is: pre-sensitization, week 0. Treatment of the sample: therapeutic diphenylcyclopropenone sensitization with weekly scalp DPC. Blood, whole and unfractionated, served as the source for total RNA extraction. In TCRdb, the RACE reads were re-called with MiXCR into one record per CDR3 protein. The top ten clones hold just under 3% of a sample with 150,000 to 200,000 distinct CDR3 sequences, around 30% of them seen once. The study, taken as a whole, reports: PT1 expanded TCR counts and patch test score were linked, and their correlation was positive.

The germline V and J ends were trimmed by 0 bases and 2 bases, with 14 bases remaining between them. Per the germline V gene, CDR1 is DFQATT and CDR2 is SNEGSKA (reference sequence). This CDR3 comprises 16 residues. This sequence was found in a woman in her 30s with alopecia areata. Some clones in this sample may be carry-over from other donors' samples. The material was whole blood, obtained in connection with sensitization to the hapten diphenylcyclopropenone (DPC). This sequence joins TRBV20-1 and TRBJ2-1; perhaps TRBD2 as D (6 bases). This chain's CDR3 is CSARDILARTYNEQFF. The CDR3 nucleotides read TGCAGTGCTAGAGATATCCTAGCGAGGACCTACAATGAGCAGTTCTTC.